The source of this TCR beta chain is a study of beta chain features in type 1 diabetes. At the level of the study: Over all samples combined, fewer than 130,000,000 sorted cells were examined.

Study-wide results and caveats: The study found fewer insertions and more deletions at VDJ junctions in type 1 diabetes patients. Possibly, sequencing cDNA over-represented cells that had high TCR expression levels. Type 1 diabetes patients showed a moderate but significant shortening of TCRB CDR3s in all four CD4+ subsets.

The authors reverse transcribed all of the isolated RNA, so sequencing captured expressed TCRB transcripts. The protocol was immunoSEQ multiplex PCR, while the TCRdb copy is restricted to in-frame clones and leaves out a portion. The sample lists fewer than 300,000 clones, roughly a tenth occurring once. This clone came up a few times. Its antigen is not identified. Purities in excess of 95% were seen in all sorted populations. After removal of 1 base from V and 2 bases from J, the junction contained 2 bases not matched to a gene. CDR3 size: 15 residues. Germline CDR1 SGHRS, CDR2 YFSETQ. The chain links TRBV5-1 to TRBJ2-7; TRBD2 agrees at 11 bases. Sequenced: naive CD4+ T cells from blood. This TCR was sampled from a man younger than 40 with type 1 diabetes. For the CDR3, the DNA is TGCGCCAGCAGCTTGACTAGCGGGGGACCCTACGAGCAGTACTTC. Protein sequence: CASSLTSGGPYEQYF.